The following is a TCR beta chain sequence with its context. The data stem from a study of blood T cell repertoires in COVID-19. Study details: T cells, B-cell-depleted T cells, or PBMCs supplied cDNA or gDNA.

Clones were sequenced by immunoSEQ multiplex PCR, and TCRdb holds only the in-frame ones, with some missing. The repertoire holds 140,000 or so clones, with about 80% as singletons. V was clipped by 7 bases and J by 7 bases; unmatched bases: 15. Germline-derived CDR1 and CDR2 are MGHDK and SYGVNS. This CDR3 region has 16 residues. The specimen sequenced was peripheral blood. The TCR originated in a woman older than 75 with acute or convalescent COVID-19. The rearrangement joins TRBV25-1 to TRBJ2-3; 9 nucleotides match TRBD2. The CDR3 DNA follows: TGTGCCAGCACCGAGATCGGGAGCGGGGGGCCACATACGCAGTATTTT. Translating gives CASTEIGSGGPHTQYF.